Following are 23 T cell receptor beta chains from one sample sequenced in a study of cytomegalovirus exposure and HLA in healthy donors. The PCR ran on 60 Vbeta and 13 Jbeta primers. Clones were sequenced by immunoSEQ multiplex PCR, and TCRdb holds only the in-frame ones, with some missing. Here the sample spans 85,000 to 130,000 clones, roughly 82% being singletons. The source material was PBMCs. Receptors were obtained from a man in his fifties or sixties in good health and CMV-seronegative.

The DNA for the CDR3 is TGTGCCAGCAGCTTCACAGAGCTCCCGAGGGACACTGAAGCTTTCTTT. This translates into CASSFTELPRDTEAFF. V gene TRBV7-8 combines with J gene TRBJ1-1; D unclear. Germline CDR1 and CDR2: SGHVS and FQNEAQ. The CDR3 extends over 16 amino acids. V gave up 3 bases and J gave up 3 bases, with 17 bases separating them.

This chain connects TRBV28 to TRBJ1-1, with 9 nucleotides matching TRBD1. This CDR3 has 16 amino acids. Germline CDR1 reads MDHEN; CDR2 reads SYDVKM. V lost 2 bases and J lost 5; bases outside the gene matches: 9. CDR3 residues: CASSLEQGAGLTEAFF. The DNA for the CDR3 is TGTGCCAGCAGTTTAGAACAGGGGGCGGGGTTGACTGAAGCTTTCTTT.

The rearrangement links TRBV29-1 to TRBJ2-1; 7 nucleotides line up with TRBD1. Germline CDR1 and CDR2: SQVTM and ANQGSEA. Germline trimming cut 1 base from V and 3 bases from J; bases unmatched to any gene: 6. The CDR3 runs 15 residues. The CDR3 DNA is TGCAGCGTTGAAGTAGAAGGGGGCTACTACAATGAGCAGTTCTTC. Protein sequence: CSVEVEGGYYNEQFF.

The chain combines TRBV7-9 with TRBJ2-5; 9 bases agree with TRBD1. The CDR3 runs to 15 residues. Germline CDR1 is SEHNR and CDR2 is FQNEAQ (reference sequence). With 1 base clipped from V and 9 bases from J, the junction kept 9 bases outside the gene matches. CDR3: CASSLETGGEGAQYF. The CDR3 DNA reads TGTGCCAGCAGCTTAGAAACAGGGGGCGAGGGGGCCCAGTACTTC.

Only one count was recorded for this clone. V usage is TRBV10-3 and J usage is TRBJ1-1; 9 nucleotides align to TRBD1. Germline assignment: CDR1 ENHRY and CDR2 SYGVKD. The CDR3 is 15 residues long. The V gene end was trimmed by 9 bases and the J gene end by 3 bases; junction bases not matched to a gene: 11. DNA for the CDR3: TGTGCCATGTCCACCTCGGGACAGGGATACACTGAAGCTTTCTTT. Its translation: CAMSTSGQGYTEAFF.

The chain recombines TRBV9 with TRBJ2-5; D is uncertain. The CDR3 contains 15 residues. CDR1 and CDR2 from the germline V gene are SGDLS and YYNGEE. The V end lost 4 bases, the J end lost 2 bases, and 15 bases lay between the germline ends. The CDR3 DNA reads TGTGCCAGCAGCCCAACGGGTCAACCACAAGAGACCCAGTACTTC. Amino acids: CASSPTGQPQETQYF.

The chain recombines TRBV6-1 with TRBJ2-3; D perhaps matches TRBD2 (5 bases). The V gene lost 2 bases and the J gene lost 2 bases, with 11 bases spanning the gap. CDR1 and CDR2 from the germline V gene are MNHNS and SASEGT. The length of the CDR3 is 15 residues. The CDR3 protein is CASSEFGITTDTQYF. DNA of the CDR3: TGTGCCAGCAGTGAATTCGGGATCACCACAGATACGCAGTATTTT.

This clone was counted only a few times. The chain is built from TRBV7-9 and TRBJ2-3; D uncertain. Trimming stripped 3 bases from V and 0 bases from J, with 7 bases between. CDR1 is SEHNR and CDR2 is FQNEAQ in the germline V gene (reference sequence). The CDR3 runs 14 residues. CDR3 sequence reads: CASSFPTSTDTQYF. As DNA, the CDR3 is TGTGCCAGCAGCTTTCCAACTAGCACAGATACGCAGTATTTT.

The V and J genes are TRBV19 and TRBJ2-7; 9 bases align to TRBD1. Germline lookup yields CDR1 LNHDA and CDR2 SQIVND (reference sequence). V lost 7 bases, J lost 7 bases, and 11 bases stayed unmatched. This CDR3 comprises 14 residues. CDR3 DNA: TGTGCCAGTACCCCCCGGGACAGGGATCGGGAGCAGTACTTC. Amino acids: CASTPRDRDREQYF. The full variable domain, rest sourced from reference TRBV19 and TRBJ2-7, is DGGITQSPKYLFRKEGQNVTLSCEQNLNHDAMYWYRQDPGQGLRLIYYSQIVNDFQKGDIAEGYSVSREKKESFPLTVTSAQKNPTAFYLCASTPRDRDREQYFGPGTRLTVT.

V usage is TRBV30 and J usage is TRBJ2-5; the D gene is possibly TRBD1 (5 bases). V lost 0 bases and J lost 3, with 8 bases in between. CDR1 is GTSNPN, CDR2 SVGIG, per germline (reference sequence). This CDR3 region has 13 residues. The CDR3 here is CAWSVGREETQYF. The CDR3 region has the DNA TGTGCCTGGAGTGTTGGCAGGGAAGAGACCCAGTACTTC. The full variable domain, with the rest looked up from reference TRBV30 and TRBJ2-5, is SQTIHQWPATLVQPVGSPLSLECTVEGTSNPNLYWYRQAAGRGLQLLFYSVGIGQISSEVPQNLSASRPQDRQFILSSKKLLLSDSGFYLCAWSVGREETQYFGPGTRLLVL.

The table lists this clone with a few counts. V gene TRBV25-1 combines with J gene TRBJ2-3; 8 positions agree with TRBD2. Germline CDR1 and CDR2: MGHDK and SYGVNS. This CDR3 is built from 14 residues. Germline trimming cut 9 bases from V and 4 bases from J; bases unmatched to any gene: 9. In nucleotides, the CDR3 is TGTGCCAGTTGCCGGGCGGGGGGTTCAGATACGCAGTATTTT. Its protein is CASCRAGGSDTQYF.

CDR3 in amino acids: CASSLEFRGMQSYEQYF. For the CDR3, the DNA is TGTGCCAGCAGCTTGGAGTTCCGGGGGATGCAATCCTACGAGCAGTACTTC. This chain connects TRBV5-6 to TRBJ2-7; perhaps TRBD2 as D (6 bases). This CDR3 comprises 17 residues. The V end was cut by 0 bases, the J end by 1 base, with 17 bases between. The germline V gene encodes CDR1 SGHDT and CDR2 YYEEEE.

This clone was seen once. The rearrangement links TRBV7-8 to TRBJ2-7; 9 nucleotides agree with TRBD1. The CDR3 is 15 residues long. Per the germline V gene, CDR1 is SGHVS and CDR2 is FQNEAQ. Germline trimming cut 6 bases from V and 0 bases from J; bases unmatched to any gene: 6. DNA of the CDR3: TGTGCCAGCAGTCTCCGGGACAGGGACTCCTACGAGCAGTACGTC. This codes for CASSLRDRDSYEQYV.

Only a few counts were recorded for this clone. The CDR3 reads CASSPLRRGNEQFF. In DNA, the CDR3 is TGTGCCAGCTCACCTCTACGAAGGGGGAATGAGCAGTTCTTC. The gene calls are TRBV18 and TRBJ2-1, with D perhaps matching TRBD1 (6 bases). The CDR3 loop spans 14 amino acids. V lost 3 bases to trimming and J lost 7 bases, with 13 bases between them. Germline-derived CDR1 and CDR2 are KGHSH and LQKENI.

This rearrangement joins TRBV27 to TRBJ1-6; D is perhaps TRBD1 (5 bases). V was pared by 4 bases and J by 7 bases, with 11 bases between. Germline V gene sequence: CDR1 MNHEY, CDR2 SMNVEV (reference sequence). CDR3 length: 14 amino acids. CDR3: CASSSLPGNSPLHF. CDR3 nucleotide sequence: TGTGCCAGCAGTTCCCTCCCAGGGAATTCACCCCTCCACTTT.

The V and J genes are TRBV20-1 and TRBJ2-3; TRBD2 might be the D (5 bases). In germline, CDR1 is DFQATT, CDR2 SNEGSKA (reference sequence). CDR3 length: 11 residues. The germline V and J ends were trimmed by 5 bases and 10 bases, with 13 bases remaining between them. Written as DNA, the CDR3 is TGCAGTGCTGCGGGCCTGGAGGCGCAGTATTTT. Translated, it gives CSAAGLEAQYF.

This clone was picked up a small number of times. V is TRBV30 and J is TRBJ1-5; tentatively, D is TRBD1 (5 bases). Germline V gene sequence: CDR1 GTSNPN, CDR2 SVGIG (reference sequence). The CDR3 has 15 amino acids. Trimming removed 2 bases from V and 3 bases from J, with 14 bases in between. The CDR3 bases are TGTGCCTGGAGTACGGGGGTTTTGTACAATCAGCCCCAGCATTTT. Its protein is CAWSTGVLYNQPQHF.

This rearrangement joins TRBV7-9 to TRBJ2-5; D is perhaps TRBD1 (6 bases). V was shortened by 3 bases and J by 5 bases, with 19 bases between the two germline ends. Germline V gene data show CDR1 as SEHNR and CDR2 as FQNEAQ (reference sequence). The CDR3 consists of 16 residues. The CDR3 DNA reads TGTGCCAGCAGCTTGACAACCCGGGACAACGAGGAGACCCAGTACTTC. Amino acids: CASSLTTRDNEETQYF.

The rearrangement links TRBV4-1 to TRBJ2-4; 12 bases align to TRBD1. CDR3 length: 18 residues. Germline V gives CDR1 MGHRA, CDR2 YSYEKL. V was pared by 1 base and J by 7 bases, with 11 bases of the junction left unmatched. CDR3 sequence: CASSQGLIGTGGTNIQYF. CDR3 DNA sequence: TGCGCCAGCAGCCAAGGATTAATTGGGACAGGGGGCACGAACATTCAGTACTTC.

A single count supports this clone. The CDR3 sequence is CASTQGRITGELFF. CDR3 coding DNA: TGTGCCAGCACACAGGGACGGATCACCGGGGAGCTGTTTTTT. The V call is TRBV7-9, the J call TRBJ2-2, with D possibly TRBD1 on 6 matching bases. V was cut by 7 bases and J by 4 bases, with 13 bases left in between. Germline CDR1 reads SEHNR; CDR2 reads FQNEAQ (reference sequence). This CDR3 is 14 amino acids long.

The CDR3 DNA is TGTGCCAGCAGCTTTGCCGGGGACACAGATACGCAGTATTTT. Translating gives CASSFAGDTDTQYF. V usage is TRBV7-2 and J usage is TRBJ2-3, with D possibly matching TRBD2 (5 bases). CDR3 length: 14 residues. The V and J ends lost 3 bases and 2 bases respectively, with 9 bases between them. CDR1 SGHTA and CDR2 FQGNSA come from the germline V gene.

This clone appeared a few times. For the CDR3, the DNA is TGCGCCAGCAGCTTGGTTGCAGGTTTAAACACCGGGGAGCTGTTTTTT. This translates into CASSLVAGLNTGELFF. This chain connects TRBV5-1 to TRBJ2-2; D unclear. The CDR3 is 16 amino acids. V was clipped by 0 bases and J by 2 bases, with 11 bases between them. Per the germline V gene, CDR1 is SGHRS and CDR2 is YFSETQ.

This chain uses TRBV5-1 with TRBJ2-3, with 11 bases lining up with TRBD2. J lost 4 bases, V lost 4 bases, and 5 bases had no gene match. The CDR3 runs to 15 residues. Germline loops: CDR1 SGHRS, CDR2 YFSETQ. The CDR3 is CASSGSGGAPDTQYF. The CDR3 coding sequence is TGCGCCAGCAGCGGTAGCGGGGGGGCCCCAGATACGCAGTATTTT.